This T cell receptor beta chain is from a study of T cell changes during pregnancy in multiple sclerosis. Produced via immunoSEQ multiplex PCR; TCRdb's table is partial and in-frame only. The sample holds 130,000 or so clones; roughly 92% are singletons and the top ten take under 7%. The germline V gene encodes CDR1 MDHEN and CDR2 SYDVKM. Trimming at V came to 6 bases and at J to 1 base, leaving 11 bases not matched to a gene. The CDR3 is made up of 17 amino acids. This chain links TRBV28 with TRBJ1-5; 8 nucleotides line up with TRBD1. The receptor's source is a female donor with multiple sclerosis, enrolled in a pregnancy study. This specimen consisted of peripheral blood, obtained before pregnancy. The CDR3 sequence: CASRTKSGGGSNQPQHF. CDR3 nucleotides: TGTGCCAGCAGGACTAAATCAGGGGGCGGGAGCAATCAGCCCCAGCATTTT. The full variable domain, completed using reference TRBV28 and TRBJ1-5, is DVKVTQSSRYLVKRTGEKVFLECVQDMDHENMFWYRQDPGLGLRLIYFSYDVKMKEKGDIPEGYSVSREKKERFSLILESASTNQTSMYLCASRTKSGGGSNQPQHFGDGTRLSIL.